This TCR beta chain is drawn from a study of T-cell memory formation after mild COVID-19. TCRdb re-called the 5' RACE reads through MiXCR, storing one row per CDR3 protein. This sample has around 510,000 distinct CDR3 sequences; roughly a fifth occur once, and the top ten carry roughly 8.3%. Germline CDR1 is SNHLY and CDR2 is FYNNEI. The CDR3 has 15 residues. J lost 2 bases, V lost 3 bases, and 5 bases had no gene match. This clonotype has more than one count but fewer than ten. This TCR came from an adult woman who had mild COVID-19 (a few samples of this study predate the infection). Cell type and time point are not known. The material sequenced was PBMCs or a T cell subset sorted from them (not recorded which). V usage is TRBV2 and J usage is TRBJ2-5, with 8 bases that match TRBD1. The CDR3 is CASSDWTGRQETQYF. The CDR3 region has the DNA TGTGCCAGCAGTGATTGGACAGGGAGGCAAGAGACCCAGTACTTC.